The present entry profiles one T cell receptor (beta chain) with its context. The data derive from a study of molecular identifiers for immune sequencing clone quantification. TCRdb analysed the PCR reads with MiXCR anew, one entry per CDR3 protein. The table records some 100,000 distinct CDR3 sequences, around a third of them present only once. Germline V gene sequence: CDR1 SNHLY, CDR2 FYNNEI. The CDR3 totals 15 residues. The J segment lost 12 bases and the V segment lost 6 bases, leaving 17 bases of the junction unmatched. The rearrangement uses TRBV2 and TRBJ2-1; 7 nucleotides align to TRBD2. This TCR came from a human donor in good health. Some libraries in this study had Jurkat cell RNA spiked in. The sample was naive CD8+ T cells from blood, with Jurkat cell RNA spiked in. Subset specified: FACS-sorted CD8+CD4-CCR7+CD45RA+ naive T cells. The CDR3 DNA is TGTGCCAGCAGGGGCGGACTAGTTTCCTTCGGAGGGCAGTTCTTC. Protein product: CASRGGLVSFGGQFF.